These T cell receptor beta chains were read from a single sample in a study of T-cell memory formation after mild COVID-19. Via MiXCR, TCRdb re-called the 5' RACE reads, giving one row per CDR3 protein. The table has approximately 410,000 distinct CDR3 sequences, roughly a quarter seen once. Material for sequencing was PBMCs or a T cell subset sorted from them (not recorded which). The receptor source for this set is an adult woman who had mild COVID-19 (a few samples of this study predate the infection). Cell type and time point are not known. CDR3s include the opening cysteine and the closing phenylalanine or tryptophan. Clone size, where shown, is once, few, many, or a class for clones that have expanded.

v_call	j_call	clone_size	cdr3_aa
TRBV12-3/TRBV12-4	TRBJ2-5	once	CASSFERETQYF
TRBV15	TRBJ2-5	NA	CATSRGQGGQETQYF
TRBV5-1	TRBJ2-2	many	CASSSGTGVTGELFF
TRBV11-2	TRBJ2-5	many	CASSPRRETQYF
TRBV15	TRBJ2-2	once	CATSGTSGKWGELFF
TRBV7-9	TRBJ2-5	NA	CASSPRTGGLETQYF
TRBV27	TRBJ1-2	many	CASSPRTGTVGTF
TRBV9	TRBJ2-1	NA	CASSLLVRGLSYNEQFF
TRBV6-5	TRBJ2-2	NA	CASSYSLAGGTGELFF
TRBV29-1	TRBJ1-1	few	CSVEGLLLNTEAFF
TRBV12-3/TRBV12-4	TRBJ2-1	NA	CASSLWSGRQFF
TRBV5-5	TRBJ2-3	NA	CASTLGTGRTDTQYF
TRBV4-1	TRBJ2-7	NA	CASSQEATGYEQYF
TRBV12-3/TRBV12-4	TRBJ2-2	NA	CASKDAAGELFF
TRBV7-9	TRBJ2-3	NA	CASSPVSGPPTDTQYF
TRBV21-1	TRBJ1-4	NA	CAIESGAGDAAEKLFF
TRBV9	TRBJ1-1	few	CASSVTGITEAFF
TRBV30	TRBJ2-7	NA	CAWSPGPSDEQYF
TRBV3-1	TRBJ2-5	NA	CASSRLAGSQETQYF
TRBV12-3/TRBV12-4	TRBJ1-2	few	CASSSTDRGYGYTF
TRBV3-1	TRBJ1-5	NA	CASSQSQGGNQPQHF
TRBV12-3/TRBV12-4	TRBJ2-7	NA	CASSLVASGRAHEQYF
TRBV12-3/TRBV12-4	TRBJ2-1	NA	CASRSGGGYEQFF
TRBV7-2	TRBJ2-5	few	CASSPGRDREKTQYF
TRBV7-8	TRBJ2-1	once	CASSLGSRLDRADNEQFF
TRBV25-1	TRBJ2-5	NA	CASSQEGGPQETQYF
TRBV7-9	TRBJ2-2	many	CASSSGGTGELFF
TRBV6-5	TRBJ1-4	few	CASSPGQSLTEKLFF
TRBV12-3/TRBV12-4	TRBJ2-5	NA	CASSRIGAQETQYF
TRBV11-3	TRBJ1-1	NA	CASSFRQGNTEAFF
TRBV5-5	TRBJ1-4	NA	CASSLESGNEKLFF
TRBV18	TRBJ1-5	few	CASSPDRDQPQHF
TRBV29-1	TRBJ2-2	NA	CSVEGGDRNTGELFF
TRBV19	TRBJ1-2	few	CASSVSRDRVYGYTF
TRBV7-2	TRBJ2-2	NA	CASSHNVRGGELFF
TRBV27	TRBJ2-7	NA	CASSVSGRAFYEQYF
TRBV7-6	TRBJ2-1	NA	CASSWGAASNEQFF
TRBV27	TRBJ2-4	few	CASSSIYRAAKNIQYF
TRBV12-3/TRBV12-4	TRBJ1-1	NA	CASSWPPTVNTEAFF
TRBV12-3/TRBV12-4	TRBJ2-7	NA	CASTRESTIGGEQYF
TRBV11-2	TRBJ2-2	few	CASRTGQGFGELFF
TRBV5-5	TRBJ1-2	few	CASSFSGGLDYGYTF
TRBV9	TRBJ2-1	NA	CASSPSSNNEQFF
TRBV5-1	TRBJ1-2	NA	CASSLDGLGGYTF
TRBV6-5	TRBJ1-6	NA	CASSRGQVLSNSPLHF
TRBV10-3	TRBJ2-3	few	CAISEEKDPSTDTQYF
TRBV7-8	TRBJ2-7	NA	CASIQVADRGWEQYF
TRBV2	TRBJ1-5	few	CASSDGQPQHF
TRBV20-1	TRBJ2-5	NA	CSAPPGGLGETQYF